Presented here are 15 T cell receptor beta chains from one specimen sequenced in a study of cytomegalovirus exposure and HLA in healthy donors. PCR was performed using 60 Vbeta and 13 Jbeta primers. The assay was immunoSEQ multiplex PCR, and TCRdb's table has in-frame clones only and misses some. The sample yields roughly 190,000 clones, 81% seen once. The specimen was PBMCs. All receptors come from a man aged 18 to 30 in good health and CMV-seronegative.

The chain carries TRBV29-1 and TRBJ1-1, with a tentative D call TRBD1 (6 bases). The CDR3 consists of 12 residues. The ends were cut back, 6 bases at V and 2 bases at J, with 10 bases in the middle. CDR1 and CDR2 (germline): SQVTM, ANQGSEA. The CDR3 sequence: CSVRDTNTEAFF. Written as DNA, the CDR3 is TGCAGCGTCCGGGACACCAACACTGAAGCTTTCTTT. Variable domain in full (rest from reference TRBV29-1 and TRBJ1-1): SAVISQKPSRDICQRGTSLTIQCQVDSQVTMMFWYRQQPGQSLTLIATANQGSEATYESGFVIDKFPISRPNLTFSTLTVSNMSPEDSSIYLCSVRDTNTEAFFGQGTRLTVV.

CDR3 loop: CASSSPGQGNTGELFF. For the CDR3, the DNA is TGTGCCAGCAGCTCTCCGGGACAGGGGAACACCGGGGAGCTGTTTTTT. The genes are TRBV7-2 and TRBJ2-2, with 9 bases lining up with TRBD1. With V trimmed by 4 bases and J by 1 base, 4 bases remained unmatched. From germline, CDR1 is SGHTA and CDR2 FQGNSA. This CDR3 comprises 16 residues.

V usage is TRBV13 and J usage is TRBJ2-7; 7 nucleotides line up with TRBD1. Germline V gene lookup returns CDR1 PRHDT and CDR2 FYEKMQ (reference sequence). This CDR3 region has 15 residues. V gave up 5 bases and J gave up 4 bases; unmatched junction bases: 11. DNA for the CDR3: TGTGCCAGCAGCCGCGACAGGGCTGAACTATACGAGCAGTACTTC. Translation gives CASSRDRAELYEQYF.

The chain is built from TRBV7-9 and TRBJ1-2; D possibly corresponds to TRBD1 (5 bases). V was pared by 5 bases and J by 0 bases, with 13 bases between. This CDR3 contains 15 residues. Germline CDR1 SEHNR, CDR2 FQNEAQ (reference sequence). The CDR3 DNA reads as TGTGCCAGCAGCGCGGGGACCGCAGCTAACTATGGCTACACCTTC. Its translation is CASSAGTAANYGYTF.

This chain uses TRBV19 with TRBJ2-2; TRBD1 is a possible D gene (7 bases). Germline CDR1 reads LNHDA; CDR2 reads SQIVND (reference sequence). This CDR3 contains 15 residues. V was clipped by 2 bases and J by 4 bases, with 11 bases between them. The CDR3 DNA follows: TGTGCCAGTAGTATAAACAGGGGAGGCACCGGGGAGCTGTTTTTT. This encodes CASSINRGGTGELFF.

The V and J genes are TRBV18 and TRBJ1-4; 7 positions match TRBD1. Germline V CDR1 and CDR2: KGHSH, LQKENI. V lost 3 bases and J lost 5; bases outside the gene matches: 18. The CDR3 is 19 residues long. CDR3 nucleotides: TGTGCCAGCTCACCCTACCGGGTGATGGTAAGGGGGCAAAATGAAAAACTGTTTTTT. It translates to CASSPYRVMVRGQNEKLFF. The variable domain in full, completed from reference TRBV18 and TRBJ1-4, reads NAGVMQNPRHLVRRRGQEARLRCSPMKGHSHVYWYRQLPEEGLKFMVYLQKENIIDESGMPKERFSAEFPKEGPSILRIQQVVRGDSAAYFCASSPYRVMVRGQNEKLFFGSGTQLSVL.

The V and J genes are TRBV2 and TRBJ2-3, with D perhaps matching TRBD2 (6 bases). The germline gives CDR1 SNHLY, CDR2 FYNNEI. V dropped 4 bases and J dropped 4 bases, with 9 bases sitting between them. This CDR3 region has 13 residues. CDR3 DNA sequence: TGTGCCAGCAGTGCTAGGGAGGCAGATACGCAGTATTTT. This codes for CASSAREADTQYF.

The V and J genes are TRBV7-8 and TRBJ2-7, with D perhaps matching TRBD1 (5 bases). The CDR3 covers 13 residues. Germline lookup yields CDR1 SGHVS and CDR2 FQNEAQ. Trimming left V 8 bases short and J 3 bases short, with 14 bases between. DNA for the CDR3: TGTGCCAGCTCGCCAGGGCTTATCTACGAGCAGTACTTC. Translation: CASSPGLIYEQYF.

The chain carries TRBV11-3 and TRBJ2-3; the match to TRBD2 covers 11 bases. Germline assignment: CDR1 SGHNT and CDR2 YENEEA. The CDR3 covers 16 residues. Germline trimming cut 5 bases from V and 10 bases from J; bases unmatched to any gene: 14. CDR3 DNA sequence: TGTGCCAGCAGCACCGGGGAGACTAGCGGGGCTCAAGCGCAGTATTTT. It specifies CASSTGETSGAQAQYF.

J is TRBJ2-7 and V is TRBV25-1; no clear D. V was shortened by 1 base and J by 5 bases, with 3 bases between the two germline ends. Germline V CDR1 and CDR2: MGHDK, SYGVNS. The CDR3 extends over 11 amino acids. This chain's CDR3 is CASSEFDEQYF. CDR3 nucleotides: TGTGCCAGCAGTGAATTCGACGAGCAGTACTTC.

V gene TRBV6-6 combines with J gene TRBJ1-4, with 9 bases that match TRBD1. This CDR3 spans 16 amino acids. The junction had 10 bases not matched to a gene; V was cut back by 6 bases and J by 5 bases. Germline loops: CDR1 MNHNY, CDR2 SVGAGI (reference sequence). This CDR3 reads CASSRRPGQGNEKLFF. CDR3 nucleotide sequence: TGTGCCAGCAGCCGTCGACCGGGACAGGGAAATGAAAAACTGTTTTTT.

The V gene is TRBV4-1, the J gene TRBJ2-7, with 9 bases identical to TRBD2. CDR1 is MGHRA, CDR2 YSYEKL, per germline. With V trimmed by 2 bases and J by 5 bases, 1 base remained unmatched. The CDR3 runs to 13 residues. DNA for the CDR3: TGCGCCAGCAGCCAACTAGCGGGGAACGAGCAGTACTTC. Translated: CASSQLAGNEQYF.

The CDR3 DNA reads as TGCGCCAGCAGCACGGCTCTAGCGGTGGGTTCGGAGACCCAGTACTTC. Its protein product is CASSTALAVGSETQYF. The V gene is TRBV5-1, the J gene TRBJ2-5; 7 bases agree with TRBD2. The V and J ends lost 4 bases and 5 bases, in that order; junction bases with no gene match: 14. Germline CDR1 and CDR2: SGHRS and YFSETQ. The CDR3 consists of 16 residues.

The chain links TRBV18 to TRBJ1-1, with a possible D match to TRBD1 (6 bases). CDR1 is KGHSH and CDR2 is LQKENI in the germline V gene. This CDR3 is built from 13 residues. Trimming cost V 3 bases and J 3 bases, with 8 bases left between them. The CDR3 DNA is TGTGCCAGCTCACCGAACAGGGACACTGAAGCTTTCTTT. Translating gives CASSPNRDTEAFF.

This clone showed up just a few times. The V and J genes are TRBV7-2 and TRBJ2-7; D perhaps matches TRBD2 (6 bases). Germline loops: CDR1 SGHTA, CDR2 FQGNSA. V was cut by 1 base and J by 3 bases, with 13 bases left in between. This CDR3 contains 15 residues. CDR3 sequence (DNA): TGTGCCAGCAGCTTAGGGGACGGGGGACTCTACGAGCAGTACTTC. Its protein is CASSLGDGGLYEQYF.